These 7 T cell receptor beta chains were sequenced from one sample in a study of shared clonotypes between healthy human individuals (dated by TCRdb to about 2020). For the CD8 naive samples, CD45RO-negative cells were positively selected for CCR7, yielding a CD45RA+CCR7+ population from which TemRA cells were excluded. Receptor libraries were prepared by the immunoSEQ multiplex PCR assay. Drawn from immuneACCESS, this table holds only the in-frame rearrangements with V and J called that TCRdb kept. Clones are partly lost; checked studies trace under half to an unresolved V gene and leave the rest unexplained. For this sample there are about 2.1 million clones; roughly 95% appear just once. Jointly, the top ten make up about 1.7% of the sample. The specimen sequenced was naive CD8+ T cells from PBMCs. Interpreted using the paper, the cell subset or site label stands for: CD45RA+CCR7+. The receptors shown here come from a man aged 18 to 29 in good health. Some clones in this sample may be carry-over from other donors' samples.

In DNA form, the CDR3 reads TGTGCCATCAGGGATCTGGGGGCATCTGGGGCCAACGTCCTGACTTTC. Encoded protein: CAIRDLGASGANVLTF. This rearrangement joins TRBV10-3 to TRBJ2-6, with a tentative D call TRBD1 (6 bases). V dropped 6 bases and J dropped 1 base, with 13 bases sitting between them. Germline V CDR1 and CDR2: ENHRY, SYGVKD. The CDR3 spans 16 residues.

The CDR3 nucleotides read TGCAGCGTTGCCCCTCGCGGGGGCAGGTATGGCTACACCTTC. Translated, it gives CSVAPRGGRYGYTF. The chain uses TRBV29-1 and TRBJ1-2; tentative D call: TRBD1 (6 bases). The germline V gene has CDR1 SQVTM and CDR2 ANQGSEA. The ends were cut back, 4 bases at V and 5 bases at J, with 17 bases in the middle. There are 14 residues in the CDR3.

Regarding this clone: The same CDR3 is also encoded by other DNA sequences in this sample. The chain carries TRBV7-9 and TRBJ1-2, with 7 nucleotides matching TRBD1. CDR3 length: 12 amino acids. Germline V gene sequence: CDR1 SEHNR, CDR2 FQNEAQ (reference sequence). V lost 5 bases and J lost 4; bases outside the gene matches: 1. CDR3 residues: CASSGDSYGYTF. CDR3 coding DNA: TGTGCCAGCAGCGGGGACAGCTATGGCTACACCTTC. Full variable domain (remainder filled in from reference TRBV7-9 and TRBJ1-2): DTGVSQNPRHKITKRGQNVTFRCDPISEHNRLYWYRQTLGQGPEFLTYFQNEAQLEKSRLLSDRFSAERPKGSFSTLEIQRTEQGDSAMYLCASSGDSYGYTFGSGTRLTVV.

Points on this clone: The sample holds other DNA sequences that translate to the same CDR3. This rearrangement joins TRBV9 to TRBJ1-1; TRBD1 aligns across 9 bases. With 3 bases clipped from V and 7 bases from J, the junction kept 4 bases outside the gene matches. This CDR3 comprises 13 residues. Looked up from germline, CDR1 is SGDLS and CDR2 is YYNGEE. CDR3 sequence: CASSATGGGEAFF. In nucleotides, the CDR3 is TGTGCCAGCAGCGCAACAGGGGGCGGTGAAGCTTTCTTT.

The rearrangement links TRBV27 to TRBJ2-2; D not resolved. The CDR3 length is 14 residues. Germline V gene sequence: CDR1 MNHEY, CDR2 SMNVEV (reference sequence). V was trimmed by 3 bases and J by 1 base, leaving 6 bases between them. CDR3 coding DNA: TGTGCCAGCAGTTTTTTCATGAACACCGGGGAGCTGTTTTTT. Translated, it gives CASSFFMNTGELFF.

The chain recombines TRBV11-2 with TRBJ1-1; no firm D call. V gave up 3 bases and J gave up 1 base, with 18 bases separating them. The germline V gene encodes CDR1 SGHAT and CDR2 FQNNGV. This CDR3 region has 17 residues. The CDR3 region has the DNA TGTGCCAGCAGCTTCCCTGGGGATGTCGGGGAGAACACTGAAGCTTTCTTT. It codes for CASSFPGDVGENTEAFF.

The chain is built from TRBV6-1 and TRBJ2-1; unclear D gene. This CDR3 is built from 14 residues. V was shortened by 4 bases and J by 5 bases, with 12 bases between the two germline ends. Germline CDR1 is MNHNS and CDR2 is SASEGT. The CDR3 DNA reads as TGTGCCAGCAGTGTTCGGCTTCAGGACAATGAGCAGTTCTTC. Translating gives CASSVRLQDNEQFF.